The subject of this entry is one T cell receptor (beta chain). Its target is unknown. Data came from immunoSEQ multiplex PCR; TCRdb stores just in-frame clones and leaves some out. This table holds about 150,000 clones, roughly 90% found once. This specimen comes from a study of T cell responses to AZD1222 COVID-19 vaccine. Findings and caveats of the study: AZD1222 recipients seropositive at baseline numbered only six.

CDR1 is SGHTA and CDR2 is FQGNSA in the germline V gene. This CDR3 is built from 19 residues. J gave up 2 bases and V 5 bases, and 18 bases lay outside the gene matches. The sequence was obtained from an adult in good health. Material: peripheral blood, obtained on day 0 of AZD1222 vaccination. The genes are TRBV7-2 and TRBJ2-7, with 10 bases that match TRBD2. DNA for the CDR3: TGTGCCAGCAGCCCCGGACTAGCGGCAATAAATAAACCCCCCTACGAGCAGTACTTC. Protein sequence: CASSPGLAAINKPPYEQYF.